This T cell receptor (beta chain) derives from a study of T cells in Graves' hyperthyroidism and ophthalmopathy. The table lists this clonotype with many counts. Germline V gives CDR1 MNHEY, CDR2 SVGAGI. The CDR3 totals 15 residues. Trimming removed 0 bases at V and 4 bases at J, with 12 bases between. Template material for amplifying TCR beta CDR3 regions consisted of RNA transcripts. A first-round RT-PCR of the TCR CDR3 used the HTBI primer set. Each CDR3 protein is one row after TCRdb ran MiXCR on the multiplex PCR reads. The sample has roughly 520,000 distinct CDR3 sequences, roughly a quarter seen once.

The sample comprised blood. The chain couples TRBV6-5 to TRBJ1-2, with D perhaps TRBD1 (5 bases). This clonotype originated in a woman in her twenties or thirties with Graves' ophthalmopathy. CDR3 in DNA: TGTGCCAGCAGTTACTCGAAAGTAGGGGCCTATGGCTACACCTTC. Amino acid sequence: CASSYSKVGAYGYTF.